The 6 T cell receptor beta chains presented below share a single source sample, sequenced in a study of radiotherapy plus CTLA-4 blockade in lung cancer. The method was immunoSEQ multiplex PCR; TCRdb's version includes in-frame clones alone and lacks a portion of them. The data hold tens of thousands of clones, with about 80% observed a single time. The specimen comprised peripheral blood, sampled from a patient treated with radiotherapy plus ipilimumab. The receptors here all came from a human donor with non-small cell lung cancer that progressed on radiotherapy plus ipilimumab.

This chain joins TRBV7-3 and TRBJ2-5, with D possibly being TRBD1 (6 bases). Trimming removed 5 bases from V and 3 bases from J, with 13 bases in between. CDR3 length: 14 amino acids. Germline V lookup: CDR1 SGHTA, CDR2 FQGTGA. CDR3 coding DNA: TGTGCCAGCAGCCCGGACAGAACAAAAGAGACCCAGTACTTC. This translates into CASSPDRTKETQYF.

This sequence joins TRBV4-1 and TRBJ2-3, with 7 positions matching TRBD2. Trimming cost V 5 bases and J 3 bases; bases outside gene matches: 8. This CDR3 region has 15 residues. CDR1 is MGHRA, CDR2 YSYEKL, per germline. CDR3 amino acids: CASSYSSAGTDTQYF. CDR3 nucleotides: TGCGCCAGCAGCTACTCCTCAGCGGGAACAGATACGCAGTATTTT.

The chain couples TRBV11-3 to TRBJ2-1; 7 bases match TRBD2. J was trimmed by 8 bases and V by 1 base; bases with no gene match: 8. The CDR3 contains 15 residues. The germline V gene encodes CDR1 SGHNT and CDR2 YENEEA. CDR3 DNA: TGTGCCAGCAGCTTAGGGAATACGGGAGGATATGAGCAGTTCTTC. It specifies CASSLGNTGGYEQFF.

The V call is TRBV4-3, the J call TRBJ1-4; the D gene is possibly TRBD1 (5 bases). The V end lost 1 base, the J end lost 8 bases, and 14 bases lay between the germline ends. Germline V gene lookup returns CDR1 LGHNA and CDR2 YSLEER. CDR3 length: 15 residues. CDR3 coding DNA: TGCGCCAGCAGCCAAGCTGGGGGAATGGAAGAAAAACTGTTTTTT. Translated, it gives CASSQAGGMEEKLFF.

The rearrangement joins TRBV4-2 to TRBJ2-5; 8 nucleotides line up with TRBD1. Germline V gene lookup returns CDR1 LGHNA and CDR2 YNFKEQ. The V segment lost 4 bases and the J segment 4 bases; nucleotides outside the gene matches: 8. The CDR3 sequence is 15 residues long. Written as DNA, the CDR3 is TGTGCCAGCAGCCTAACGACAGGGGAGTTAGAGACCCAGTACTTC. This codes for CASSLTTGELETQYF.

This chain uses TRBV7-6 with TRBJ2-2; 13 nucleotides match TRBD2. Germline V gene lookup returns CDR1 SGHVS and CDR2 FNYEAQ. The CDR3 is 19 residues long. Losses at the gene ends were 2 bases for V and 0 bases for J; bases not matched to a gene: 6. CDR3 DNA sequence: TGTGCCAGCAGCTTACGGACTAGCGGGGGCCTCGCGAACACCGGGGAGCTGTTTTTT. It yields the protein CASSLRTSGGLANTGELFF.